This T cell receptor gamma chain emerged from a study of intestinal T cells in coeliac disease (dated by TCRdb to 2020 to 2021). With regard to the full study: Coeliac patients were much younger than controls, with mean ages of around 16.0 versus 57 years in the TRG cohort. In the TCR-delta (TRD) cohort, there were duodenal biopsies from about eleven coeliac disease patients and about eleven non-coeliac controls. A second, larger TCR-gamma (TRG) cohort included duodenal biopsies from 30 to 35 coeliac disease patients and more than 20 non-coeliac controls.

The library was generated by multiplex PCR. Sequencing instrument: Ion Torrent PGM. TRG repertoires were amplified from approximately 220 ng of biopsy DNA with the LymphoTrack kit, in which Illumina adapters are carried by the primers. TRG amplicons were purified using AMPure XP beads, were quantified on a 2100 Bioanalyzer, and were pooled equimolarly. TRG libraries were sequenced on an Ion PGM instrument. From the authors' description of their analysis: FastX removed reads in which more than 10% of nucleotides fell below the per-patient third-quartile quality score. Reads were aligned with IMGT/HighV-QUEST to assign V, D and J genes, identify CDR3 regions and assess functionality. After the sequences were translated into amino acids, every sequence predicted to be non-functional was thrown out. CDR3s were split into kmers, with and without positional annotation; kmer frequencies underwent PCA, and samples were clustered using all 1023 combinations of PCs 1-10. Classification was validated by leave-one-out cross-validation, in which parameters were re-optimised on the remaining samples each time. Shannon diversity was calculated with the vegan R package from repeated random subsamples, each the size of the lowest read count. TCRdb called clones from the public reads with CATT, and repeated DNA sequences were later combined into one row. The V and J calls here are based on TCRdb, not the publication. A total of hundreds of gamma-chain clones appear in this sample, 56% of them only once. The top ten hold roughly 22% of the sample.

For each case, genomic DNA was extracted from ten 5-um FFPE scrolls with the QIAamp DNA FFPE tissue kit. Classification of coeliac disease based on the TCR repertoire was tested using fully anonymised formalin-fixed paraffin-embedded duodenal biopsies that were surplus to diagnostic needs. The controls had upper endoscopy for reflux, dyspepsia or gastritis, and there was no clinical or histological suspicion of coeliac disease in any of the controls. This clone was detected once. What antigen it recognizes has not been identified. Base qualities are not provided; no much larger clone lies one nucleotide away. One read gives only weak evidence. Broad study findings and their caveats: The coeliac group and the control group were significantly different in age, but an analysis split by age did not give significant classification. Clustering based on TRG put most of the 54 biopsies (about 94%) in the right class, and the reported leave-one-out accuracy was about 87%. In training, clustering based on TRD kmers put every one of the 22 biopsies in the right class, and the leave-one-out accuracy was reported as 91%. FFPE-derived DNA was found to be relatively degraded, and loss of a proportion of TCR sequences in each sample was likely caused by this degradation. There was no way to tell repeated CDR3 amino acid sequences apart from PCR duplicates.

For this chain, trimming is 0 bases at the V end and 8 bases at the J end, and the number of junction bases without a gene match is 7. Its CDR3 holds 13 amino acids, cysteine through phenylalanine. The entry retains the CDR3 DNA only, 39 bases that are in frame from base 1. According to the germline V gene, CDR1 reads EGSTGY and CDR2 reads YDSYTSSV. Source material: a duodenal biopsy. This TCR was sampled from a human donor who served as a control with a normal duodenal biopsy, not a healthy volunteer. The sequence is built from TRGV4 and TRGJ1 or TRGJ2. This receptor carries the CDR3 CATWDGVINKKLF. At the DNA level, the sequence is TGTGCCACCTGGGATGGGGTTATTAATAAGAAACTCTTT.